Below are 15 T cell receptor beta chains sequenced from a single sample in a study of T cells in narcolepsy. Clones were read by immunoSEQ multiplex PCR, and TCRdb kept only the in-frame ones, dropping some. In the table there are 10,000 or so clones, about three quarters of which are singletons. The specimen was CD45RA- memory CD8+ T cells from PBMCs. These receptors were taken from a human donor with narcolepsy.

The chain combines TRBV28 with TRBJ1-2; D is possibly TRBD1 (5 bases). CDR1 and CDR2 from the germline V gene are MDHEN and SYDVKM. CDR3 length equals 13 residues. Trimming left V 8 bases short and J 4 bases short, with 14 bases between. The CDR3 loop is CASPEGQAYGYTF. The CDR3 nucleotides are TGTGCCAGCCCGGAGGGGCAGGCCTATGGCTACACCTTC.

In its sample, this clone was seen a few times. This chain connects TRBV6-1 to TRBJ2-6, with D perhaps assigned TRBD1 or TRBD2 (6 bases each). The CDR3 spans 16 residues. The V gene's germline CDR1 is MNHNS and CDR2 SASEGT. The V end lost 1 base, the J end lost 2 bases, and 9 bases lay between the germline ends. DNA of the CDR3: TGTGCCAGCAGTGAAGAGGGGGGCACTGGGGCCAACGTCCTGACTTTC. This gives the protein CASSEEGGTGANVLTF.

This chain uses TRBV7-9 with TRBJ2-7; 10 bases line up with TRBD2. The germline V gene encodes CDR1 SEHNR and CDR2 FQNEAQ (reference sequence). The CDR3 runs 15 residues. Unmatched junction bases numbered 9, after V lost 4 bases and J lost 6 bases. For the CDR3, the DNA is TGTGCCAGCAGCTCCTCGTCTAGCGGGGGAACCGAGCAGTACTTC. Residues: CASSSSSSGGTEQYF.

This chain links TRBV7-9 with TRBJ2-7, with 10 bases that match TRBD2. V trimming: 6 bases; J trimming: 7 bases; junction bases outside the gene matches: 3. The CDR3 is 12 residues long. CDR1 SEHNR and CDR2 FQNEAQ come from the germline V gene (reference sequence). DNA for the CDR3: TGTGCCAGCAGGCAGACTAGCGGGGAGCAGTACTTC. Its protein product is CASRQTSGEQYF.

This chain joins TRBV27 and TRBJ2-5, with 7 bases aligning to TRBD1. The V gene's germline CDR1 is MNHEY and CDR2 SMNVEV (reference sequence). The CDR3 contains 16 residues. Trimming took 0 bases from V and 4 from J; bases not matched to a gene: 8. The CDR3: CASSLSRQGVGETQYF. CDR3 nucleotide sequence: TGTGCCAGCAGTTTATCTCGCCAGGGGGTCGGAGAGACCCAGTACTTC.

A word on this clone: A much more abundant neighbour one base away suggests this may be a read error. Other DNA sequences of this sample code for an identical CDR3. The chain links TRBV4-1 to TRBJ1-1; D gene uncertain. Germline CDR1 MGHRA, CDR2 YSYEKL. Trimming removed 1 base from V and 3 bases from J, with 6 bases in between. The CDR3 is made up of 13 amino acids. The CDR3 is CASSQAIHTEAFF. CDR3 bases: TGCGCCAGCAGCCAAGCTATTCACACTGAAGCTTTCTTT.

This chain connects TRBV5-6 to TRBJ1-2, with 7 bases matching TRBD1. The CDR3 is 14 residues long. The J segment lost 8 bases and the V segment lost 5 bases, leaving 12 bases of the junction unmatched. Germline-derived CDR1 and CDR2 are SGHDT and YYEEEE. The CDR3 sequence: CASSLTGTTRGYTF. In nucleotides, the CDR3 is TGTGCCAGCAGTTTGACAGGGACGACTAGGGGCTACACCTTC.

This clone has only a few counts. The chain uses TRBV29-1 and TRBJ2-2; TRBD1 matches at 11 bases. The CDR3 sequence is 17 residues long. CDR1 and CDR2 (germline): SQVTM, ANQGSEA. The V segment lost 5 bases and the J segment 0 bases; nucleotides outside the gene matches: 8. CDR3 sequence reads: CSVFGGDRGTNTGELFF. The CDR3 DNA sequence: TGCAGCGTTTTCGGTGGGGACAGGGGGACGAACACCGGGGAGCTGTTTTTT.

V and J are TRBV11-2 and TRBJ1-4; D ambiguous. Trimming left V 5 bases short and J 7 bases short, with 23 bases between. The CDR3 has 17 residues. Germline lookup yields CDR1 SGHAT and CDR2 FQNNGV. This CDR3 is CASSQGLLSFQPEKLFF. The CDR3 DNA sequence: TGTGCCAGCAGCCAAGGACTCTTAAGTTTCCAGCCTGAAAAACTGTTTTTT.

V usage is TRBV11-2 and J usage is TRBJ2-2, with D perhaps TRBD1 (6 bases). The CDR3 has 16 amino acids. Per germline, CDR1 SGHAT and CDR2 FQNNGV. V lost 5 bases and J lost 6, with 19 bases in between. As DNA, the CDR3 is TGTGCCAGCAGCCAGAGCCGCGTTTGGGGGCCCGGGGAGCTGTTTTTT. This sequence encodes CASSQSRVWGPGELFF.

The chain carries TRBV7-8 and TRBJ2-1, with TRBD1 matching 7 bases. The CDR3 has 15 residues. Germline V gives CDR1 SGHVS, CDR2 FQNEAQ. V shed 5 bases and J 0 bases; nucleotides not matched to a gene: 4. The CDR3 region has the DNA TGTGCCAGCAGCGGGGGACAGCACTCCTACAATGAGCAGTTCTTC. It is translated as CASSGGQHSYNEQFF.

The V and J genes are TRBV27 and TRBJ2-7; TRBD2 aligns across 13 bases. The germline CDR1 and CDR2 sequences are MNHEY and SMNVEV (reference sequence). Trimming removed 5 bases from V and 3 bases from J; junction bases left unmatched: 4. The length of the CDR3 is 15 residues. CDR3 nucleotides: TGTGCCAGCAGTCCCGGGACTAGCGGGAACTACGAGCAGTACTTC. Its translation is CASSPGTSGNYEQYF.

Only one count was recorded for this clone. The chain has TRBV6-1 and TRBJ2-7; D is perhaps TRBD1 (6 bases). V was clipped by 1 base and J by 2 bases, with 15 bases between them. This CDR3 has 16 amino acids. Germline V gene sequence: CDR1 MNHNS, CDR2 SASEGT. The CDR3 here is CASSEELVGTTYEQYF. The CDR3 DNA reads as TGTGCCAGCAGTGAAGAGCTTGTGGGGACAACCTACGAGCAGTACTTC.

This chain uses TRBV5-5 with TRBJ1-1; D remains ambiguous. Trimming removed 3 bases at V and 5 bases at J, with 14 bases between. Germline V gene lookup returns CDR1 SGHKS and CDR2 YYEKEE (reference sequence). The CDR3 is 14 amino acids. The CDR3 nucleotides are TGTGCCAGCAGCTCGTTAATAGGAGGAACTGAAGCTTTCTTT. It yields the protein CASSSLIGGTEAFF.

This rearrangement joins TRBV28 to TRBJ2-3; 12 nucleotides agree with TRBD2. The CDR3 loop spans 22 amino acids. From germline, CDR1 is MDHEN and CDR2 SYDVKM. V shed 3 bases and J 3 bases; nucleotides not matched to a gene: 22. The CDR3 DNA follows: TGTGCCAGCAGTTTGGGCGGGTTGCCTGGACTAGCGGGACATCCGGGAACAGATACGCAGTATTTT. This codes for CASSLGGLPGLAGHPGTDTQYF.